These 27 T cell receptor beta chains were all obtained from the same sample, sequenced in a study of T-cell reconstitution after alpha-beta-depleted transplantation in children. A TCRbeta library incorporating unique molecular identifiers was prepared. TCRdb re-called the PCR reads through MiXCR, storing one row per CDR3 protein. The sample consists of approximately 85,000 distinct CDR3 sequences, roughly 15% of them appearing once. The sequences come from PBMCs, mostly from graft donor cells, collected 180 days after TCRalphabeta/CD19-depleted stem cell transplant. The source of these receptors is a male patient aged 2 to 9 who had a stem cell transplant for acute lymphoblastic leukemia, so the T cells may come from the graft donor.

This clonotype was detected only once. The chain uses TRBV7-8 and TRBJ2-3; D is ambiguous. Germline CDR1 SGHVS, CDR2 FQNEAQ. The CDR3 runs 15 residues. V lost 1 base to trimming and J lost 4 bases, with 12 bases between them. This chain's CDR3 is CASSLEGKLPDTQYF. The CDR3 DNA reads as TGTGCCAGCAGCTTAGAGGGAAAGCTCCCAGATACGCAGTATTTT.

The chain recombines TRBV7-2 with TRBJ2-2, with TRBD1 matching over 11 bases. The CDR3 sequence is 17 residues long. Germline-derived CDR1 and CDR2 are SGHTA and FQGNSA. V was clipped by 3 bases and J by 5 bases; unmatched bases: 8. The CDR3 bases are TGTGCCAGCAGCTTCCTTATCGGGACAGGGGGTACCGGGGAGCTGTTTTTT. This encodes CASSFLIGTGGTGELFF.

This clonotype showed up many times. V usage is TRBV7-9 and J usage is TRBJ2-3; TRBD2 aligns across 10 bases. The CDR3 spans 16 residues. The germline gives CDR1 SEHNR, CDR2 FQNEAQ (reference sequence). V lost 5 bases and J lost 4; bases outside the gene matches: 9. The CDR3 DNA follows: TGTGCCAGCAGCAACCCGGTTAGCGGGAGGTCAGATACGCAGTATTTT. As protein: CASSNPVSGRSDTQYF.

This clonotype was seen repeatedly, ten times or more. The V gene is TRBV6-2 or TRBV6-3, the J gene TRBJ2-3; weak D call: TRBD2 (6 bases). The V gene lost 0 bases and the J gene lost 6 bases, with 7 bases spanning the gap. Germline CDR1 reads MNHEY; CDR2 reads SVGEGT. This CDR3 comprises 13 residues. This chain's CDR3 is CASSYSRGDTQYF. For the CDR3, the DNA is TGTGCCAGCAGTTACTCCCGGGGGGATACGCAGTATTTT.

The chain carries TRBV15 and TRBJ2-3; D not certain. Germline CDR1 LNHNV, CDR2 YYDKDF (reference sequence). This CDR3 comprises 12 residues. The V end was cut by 7 bases, the J end by 8 bases, with 13 bases between. This CDR3 reads CATTLVEGTQYF. CDR3 in DNA: TGTGCCACCACTTTGGTGGAAGGTACGCAGTATTTT.

The chain combines TRBV29-1 with TRBJ1-3; no reliable D call. This CDR3 spans 12 amino acids. Germline-derived CDR1 and CDR2 are SQVTM and ANQGSEA. V was pared by 3 bases and J by 8 bases, with 11 bases between. The CDR3 here is CSVDNAGDTIYF. In DNA, the CDR3 is TGCAGCGTTGACAACGCCGGAGACACCATATATTTT.

This clonotype was picked up one time. This rearrangement joins TRBV27 to TRBJ2-7; 13 bases map to TRBD2. V shed 8 bases and J 5 bases; nucleotides not matched to a gene: 18. The CDR3 runs 18 residues. From germline, CDR1 is MNHEY and CDR2 SMNVEV (reference sequence). For the CDR3, the DNA is TGTGCCAGCGGCGATCAGGGACTAGCGGGGTTAGGGTCGGACGAGCAGTACTTC. Amino acid sequence: CASGDQGLAGLGSDEQYF.

The chain has TRBV11-2 and TRBJ1-1, with D hard to call. V was clipped by 5 bases and J by 1 base, with 11 bases between them. This CDR3 region has 14 residues. Germline-derived CDR1 and CDR2 are SGHAT and FQNNGV. CDR3 in amino acids: CASSPGPTNTEAFF. Written as DNA, the CDR3 is TGTGCCAGCAGCCCCGGACCGACGAACACTGAAGCTTTCTTT.

This clonotype showed up just once. J is TRBJ1-5 and V is TRBV20-1; possibly TRBD1 for D (5 bases). Germline lookup yields CDR1 DFQATT and CDR2 SNEGSKA (reference sequence). Trimming pared 6 bases from V and 6 bases from J, leaving 18 bases between. The CDR3 has 14 amino acids. The CDR3 DNA sequence: TGCAGTGCCGAGGGGCTGGGCTTCTCTCAGCCCCAGCATTTT. Amino acid sequence: CSAEGLGFSQPQHF.

The CDR3 coding sequence is TGTGCCAGCAGTCACACGGGCAGGCCCCAGCATTTT. This translates into CASSHTGRPQHF. This rearrangement joins TRBV12-3 or TRBV12-4 to TRBJ1-5; D not resolved. V dropped 5 bases and J dropped 9 bases, with 11 bases sitting between them. There are 12 residues in the CDR3.

This clonotype was seen more than once but under ten times. An end of the junction does not agree with germline; a read error may underlie this. The CDR3: CASSPQSGDYEKYF. The CDR3 DNA reads as TGTGCCAGCAGCCCCCAATCAGGAGATTACGAGAAGTACTTC. V and J are TRBV7-2 and TRBJ2-7; D gene uncertain. The CDR3 consists of 14 residues. Germline V gene sequence: CDR1 SGHTA, CDR2 FQGNSA.

This clonotype was observed a few times. The DNA of the CDR3 is TGTGCCAGCAGCCCGGGTAACAACATTCAGTACTTC. It yields the protein CASSPGNNIQYF. The V gene is TRBV4-2, the J gene TRBJ2-4, with D unresolved. V lost 4 bases, J lost 7 bases, and 8 bases lay in between. The CDR3 contains 12 residues. Looked up from germline, CDR1 is LGHNA and CDR2 is YNFKEQ.

The V and J genes are TRBV20-1 and TRBJ2-7; possible D gene TRBD2, 5 bases. The length of the CDR3 is 15 residues. Germline CDR1 is DFQATT and CDR2 is SNEGSKA (reference sequence). Deletions cut 0 bases from V and 2 bases from J, with 14 bases between. DNA of the CDR3: TGCAGTGCTAGAGATTTAGGAGGCCACCCCTACGAGCAGTACTTC. It encodes CSARDLGGHPYEQYF.

This clonotype has only a few counts. The V call is TRBV6-5, the J call TRBJ1-3, with 12 bases that match TRBD1. From germline, CDR1 is MNHEY and CDR2 SVGAGI. The V segment lost 0 bases and the J segment 4 bases; nucleotides outside the gene matches: 4. The CDR3 runs to 17 residues. The CDR3 bases are TGTGCCAGCAGTTACTCGTGGGACAGGGGGCCGGGAAACACCATATATTTT. This translates into CASSYSWDRGPGNTIYF.

V and J are TRBV3-1 and TRBJ1-6; maybe TRBD1 (5 bases). Germline CDR1 LGHDT, CDR2 YNNKEL (reference sequence). This CDR3 is 15 amino acids long. V shed 4 bases and J shed 0 bases, with 7 bases lying between them. The CDR3 DNA is TGTGCCAGCAGCCGGGGGAGCTCCTATAATTCACCCCTCCACTTT. Translation gives CASSRGSSYNSPLHF.

This chain connects TRBV21-1 to TRBJ2-1. TRBV21-1 is tagged as a pseudogene. The CDR3 is 16 amino acids. Here the CDR3 reads CASSKFLRRTYNEQFF. DNA of the CDR3: TGTGCCAGCAGCAAATTTCTCAGACGCACCTACAATGAGCAGTTCTTC.

J is TRBJ1-1 and V is TRBV6-6; the D is unclear. The CDR3 spans 10 residues. Germline CDR1 MNHNY, CDR2 SVGAGI (reference sequence). The V end was cut by 5 bases, the J end by 7 bases, with 5 bases between. CDR3 sequence (DNA): TGTGCCAGCAGTCACCTTGAAGCTTTCTTT. Its protein product is CASSHLEAFF.

This clonotype appeared a few times. The V and J genes are TRBV21-1 and TRBJ1-5. TRBV21-1 is described as a pseudogene. The CDR3 length is 15 residues. CDR3 region: CASSAGGYSNQPQHF. The CDR3, as DNA: TGTGCCAGCAGCGCCGGCGGTTATAGCAATCAGCCCCAGCATTTT.

The chain links TRBV7-7 to TRBJ2-5; a possible D gene is TRBD2 (6 bases). There are 15 residues in the CDR3. Germline lookup yields CDR1 SSHAT and CDR2 FNYEAQ (reference sequence). V lost 5 bases, J lost 9 bases, and 22 bases lay in between. The CDR3 protein is CASSPLPSGAGSQYF. The DNA for the CDR3 is TGTGCCAGCAGCCCGCTGCCCTCAGGTGCGGGGTCCCAGTACTTC. Full variable domain (missing parts from reference TRBV7-7 and TRBJ2-5): GAGVSQSPRYKVTKRGQDVTLRCDPISSHATLYWYQQALGQGPEFLTYFNYEAQPDKSGLPSDRFSAERPEGSISTLTIQRTEQRDSAMYRCASSPLPSGAGSQYFGPGTRLLVL.

The rearrangement joins TRBV20-1 to TRBJ2-7, with 11 bases matching TRBD1. Germline V gene data show CDR1 as DFQATT and CDR2 as SNEGSKA (reference sequence). The CDR3 consists of 19 residues. V shed 1 base and J 2 bases; nucleotides not matched to a gene: 16. CDR3 protein: CSARASLAAGTGGPYEQYF. The CDR3 DNA is TGCAGTGCTAGAGCTTCACTCGCCGCCGGGACAGGGGGGCCCTACGAGCAGTACTTC.

The rearrangement links TRBV29-1 to TRBJ2-3, with D uncertain. V was pared by 5 bases and J by 1 base, with 10 bases between. This CDR3 has 13 residues. The germline gives CDR1 SQVTM, CDR2 ANQGSEA. Written as DNA, the CDR3 is TGCAGCGTTCGGCCTGACGGCACAGATACGCAGTATTTT. Translating it yields CSVRPDGTDTQYF.

The CDR3 nucleotides read TGTGCCACCAGGGGCTCCGCAGATACGCAGTATTTT. Translating gives CATRGSADTQYF. The rearrangement links TRBV24-1 to TRBJ2-3; D is uncertain. The V end was cut by 7 bases, the J end by 4 bases, with 8 bases between. The CDR3 runs to 12 residues. From germline, CDR1 is KGHDR and CDR2 SFDVKD.

This clonotype has only a few counts. V and J are TRBV2 and TRBJ2-7; D possibly uses TRBD1 or TRBD2 (6 bases each). The CDR3 is made up of 13 amino acids. From germline, CDR1 is SNHLY and CDR2 FYNNEI. Deletions cut 7 bases from V and 7 bases from J, with 17 bases between. The chain's CDR3 is CASTRRGGLEQYF. DNA of the CDR3: TGTGCCAGCACCCGAAGAGGGGGGTTAGAGCAGTACTTC.

This chain links TRBV27 with TRBJ2-7, with D tentatively TRBD1 (6 bases). Between the trimmed V and J ends, which lost 0 bases and 2 bases, there was a span of 26 bases. Germline values: CDR1 MNHEY, CDR2 SMNVEV (reference sequence). This CDR3 comprises 20 residues. The CDR3 loop is CASSLSGVDAGTLYPYEQYF. The DNA for the CDR3 is TGTGCCAGCAGTTTATCGGGGGTGGATGCAGGGACACTGTATCCCTACGAGCAGTACTTC.

The chain carries TRBV29-1 and TRBJ2-3; the D gene is possibly TRBD1 (6 bases). The V and J ends lost 3 bases and 0 bases respectively, with 16 bases between them. The CDR3 sequence is 16 residues long. CDR1 is SQVTM and CDR2 is ANQGSEA in the germline V gene. The DNA of the CDR3 is TGCAGCGTTGAGGGGGCGGCGGCAACTAGCACAGATACGCAGTATTTT. Its protein product is CSVEGAAATSTDTQYF.

V and J are TRBV18 and TRBJ2-2; no definite D call. The CDR3 is 13 amino acids. Germline lookup yields CDR1 KGHSH and CDR2 LQKENI. V was cut by 2 bases and J by 7 bases, with 8 bases left in between. In nucleotides, the CDR3 is TGTGCCAGCTCACCAGCCCGGAACGGGGAGCTGTTTTTT. It translates to CASSPARNGELFF.

In this sample, this clonotype turned up a few times. The CDR3 protein is CASSLGGQSYEQYF. For the CDR3, the DNA is TGTGCCAGCAGCTTAGGGGGACAGTCCTACGAGCAGTACTTC. V usage is TRBV13 and J usage is TRBJ2-7, with TRBD1 matching over 7 bases. V was clipped by 0 bases and J by 1 base; unmatched bases: 0. The CDR3 length is 14 residues. Per the germline V gene, CDR1 is PRHDT and CDR2 is FYEKMQ (reference sequence).